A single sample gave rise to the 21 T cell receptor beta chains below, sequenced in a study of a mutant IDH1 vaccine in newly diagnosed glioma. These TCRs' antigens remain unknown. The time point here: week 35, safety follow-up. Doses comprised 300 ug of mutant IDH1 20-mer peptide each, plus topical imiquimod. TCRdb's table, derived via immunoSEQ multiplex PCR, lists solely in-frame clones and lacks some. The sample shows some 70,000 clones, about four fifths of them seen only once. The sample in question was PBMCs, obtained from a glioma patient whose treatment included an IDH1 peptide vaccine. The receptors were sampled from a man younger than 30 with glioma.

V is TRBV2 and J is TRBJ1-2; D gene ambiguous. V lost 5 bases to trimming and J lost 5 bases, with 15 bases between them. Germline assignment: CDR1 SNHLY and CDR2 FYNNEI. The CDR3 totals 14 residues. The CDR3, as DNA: TGTGCCAGCAGTCCCAGAGGACGGAATTATGGCTACACCTTC. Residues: CASSPRGRNYGYTF.

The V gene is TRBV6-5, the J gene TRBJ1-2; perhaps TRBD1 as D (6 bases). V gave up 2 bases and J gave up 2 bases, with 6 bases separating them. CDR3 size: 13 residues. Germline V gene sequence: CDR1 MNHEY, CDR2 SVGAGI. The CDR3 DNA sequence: TGTGCCAGCAGTTACGACAGGAACTATGGCTACACCTTC. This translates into CASSYDRNYGYTF.

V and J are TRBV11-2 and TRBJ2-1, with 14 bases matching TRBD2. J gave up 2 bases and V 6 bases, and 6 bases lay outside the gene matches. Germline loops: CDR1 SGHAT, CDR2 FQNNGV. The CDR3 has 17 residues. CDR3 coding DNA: TGTGCCAGCAGAAAAGGACTAGCGGGAGGTGCCTACAATGAGCAGTTCTTC. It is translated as CASRKGLAGGAYNEQFF.

CDR3: CASRGQHNEKLFF. The CDR3 DNA reads as TGTGCCAGCAGGGGACAGCATAATGAAAAACTGTTTTTT. The rearrangement joins TRBV6-1 to TRBJ1-4; 7 nucleotides align to TRBD1. In germline, CDR1 is MNHNS, CDR2 SASEGT. This CDR3 is built from 13 residues. With 6 bases clipped from V and 4 bases from J, the junction kept 2 bases outside the gene matches.

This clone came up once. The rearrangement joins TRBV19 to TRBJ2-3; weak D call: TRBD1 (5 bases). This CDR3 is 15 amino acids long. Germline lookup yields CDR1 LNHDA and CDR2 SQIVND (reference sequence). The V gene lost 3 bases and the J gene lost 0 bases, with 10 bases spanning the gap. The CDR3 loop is CASSMGQLSTDTQYF. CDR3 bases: TGTGCCAGTAGTATGGGGCAGCTAAGCACAGATACGCAGTATTTT.

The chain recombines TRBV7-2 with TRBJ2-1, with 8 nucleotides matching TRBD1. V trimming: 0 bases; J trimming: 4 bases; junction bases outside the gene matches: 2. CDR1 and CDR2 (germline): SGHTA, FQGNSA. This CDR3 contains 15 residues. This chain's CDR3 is CASSLARGQYNEQFF. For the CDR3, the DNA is TGTGCCAGCAGCTTAGCCAGGGGGCAGTACAATGAGCAGTTCTTC.

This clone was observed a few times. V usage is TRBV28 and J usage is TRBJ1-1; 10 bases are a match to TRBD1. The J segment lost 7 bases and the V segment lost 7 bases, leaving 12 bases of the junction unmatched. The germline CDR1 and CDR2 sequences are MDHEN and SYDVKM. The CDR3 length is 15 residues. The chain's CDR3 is CASTPGQGSAFEAFF. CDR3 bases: TGTGCCAGCACCCCGGGACAGGGGTCAGCGTTTGAAGCTTTCTTT.

CDR3 in amino acids: CASSTGPNQPQHF. The CDR3 DNA reads as TGTGCCAGCAGTACAGGGCCCAATCAGCCCCAGCATTTT. The V call is TRBV9, the J call TRBJ1-5; possible D gene TRBD1, 6 bases. The CDR3 is 13 amino acids. Trimming pared 5 bases from V and 3 bases from J, leaving 9 bases between. CDR1 is SGDLS and CDR2 is YYNGEE in the germline V gene.

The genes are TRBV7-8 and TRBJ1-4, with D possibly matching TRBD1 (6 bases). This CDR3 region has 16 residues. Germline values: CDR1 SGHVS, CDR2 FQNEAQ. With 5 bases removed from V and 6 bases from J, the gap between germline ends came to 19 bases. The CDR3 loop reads CASSVRQDPTYEKLFF. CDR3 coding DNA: TGTGCCAGCAGCGTTCGACAGGACCCCACGTATGAAAAACTGTTTTTT.

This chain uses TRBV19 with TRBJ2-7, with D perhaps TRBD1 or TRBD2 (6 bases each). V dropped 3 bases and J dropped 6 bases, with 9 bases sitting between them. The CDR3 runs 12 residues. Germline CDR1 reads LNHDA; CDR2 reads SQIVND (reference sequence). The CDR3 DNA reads TGTGCCAGTAGTATCAGGGGAGGCGAGCAGTACTTC. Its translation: CASSIRGGEQYF.

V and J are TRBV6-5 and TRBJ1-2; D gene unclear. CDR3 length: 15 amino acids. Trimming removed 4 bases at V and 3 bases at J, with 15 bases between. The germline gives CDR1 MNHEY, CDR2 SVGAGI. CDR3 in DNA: TGTGCCAGCAGTTGGAAAAGGTGGGCAGACTATGGCTACACCTTC. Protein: CASSWKRWADYGYTF.

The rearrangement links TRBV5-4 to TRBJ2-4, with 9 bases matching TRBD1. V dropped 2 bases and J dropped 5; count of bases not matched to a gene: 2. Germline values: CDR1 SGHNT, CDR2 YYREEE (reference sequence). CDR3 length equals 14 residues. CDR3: CASSFRDRENIQYF. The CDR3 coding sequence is TGTGCCAGCAGCTTCCGGGACAGGGAAAACATTCAGTACTTC.

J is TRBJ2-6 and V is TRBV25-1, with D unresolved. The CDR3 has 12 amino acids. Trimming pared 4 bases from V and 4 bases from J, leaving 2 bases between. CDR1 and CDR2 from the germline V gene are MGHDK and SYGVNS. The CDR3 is CASSAGANVLTF. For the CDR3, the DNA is TGTGCCAGCAGTGCAGGGGCCAACGTCCTGACTTTC.

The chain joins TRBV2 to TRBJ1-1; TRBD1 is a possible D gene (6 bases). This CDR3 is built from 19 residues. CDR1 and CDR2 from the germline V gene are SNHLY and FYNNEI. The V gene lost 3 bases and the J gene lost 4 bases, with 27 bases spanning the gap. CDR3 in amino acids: CASSDLWQGIKDSGTEAFF. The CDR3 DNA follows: TGTGCCAGCAGTGATTTGTGGCAGGGGATTAAGGACTCGGGCACTGAAGCTTTCTTT.

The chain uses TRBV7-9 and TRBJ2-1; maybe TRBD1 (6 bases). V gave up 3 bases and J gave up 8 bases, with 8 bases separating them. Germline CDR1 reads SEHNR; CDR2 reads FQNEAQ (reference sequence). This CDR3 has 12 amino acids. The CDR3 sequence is CASSFKGDEQFF. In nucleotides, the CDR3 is TGTGCCAGCAGCTTTAAGGGGGATGAGCAGTTCTTC.

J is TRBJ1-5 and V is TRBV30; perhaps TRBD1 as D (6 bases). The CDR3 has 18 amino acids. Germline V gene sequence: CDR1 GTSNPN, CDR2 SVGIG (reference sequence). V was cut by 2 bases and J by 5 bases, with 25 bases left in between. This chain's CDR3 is CAWSRSQPQGIWDQPQHF. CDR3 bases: TGTGCCTGGAGTCGTAGCCAACCGCAGGGGATTTGGGATCAGCCCCAGCATTTT. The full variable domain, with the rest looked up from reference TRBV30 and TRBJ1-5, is SQTIHQWPATLVQPVGSPLSLECTVEGTSNPNLYWYRQAAGRGLQLLFYSVGIGQISSEVPQNLSASRPQDRQFILSSKKLLLSDSGFYLCAWSRSQPQGIWDQPQHFGDGTRLSIL.

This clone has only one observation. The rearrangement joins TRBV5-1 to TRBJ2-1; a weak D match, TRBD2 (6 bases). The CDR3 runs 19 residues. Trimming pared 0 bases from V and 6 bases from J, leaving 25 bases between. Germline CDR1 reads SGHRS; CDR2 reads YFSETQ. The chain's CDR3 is CASSLVGPREARDPNEQFF. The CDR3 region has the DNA TGCGCCAGCAGCTTGGTAGGGCCAAGGGAGGCCAGAGATCCCAATGAGCAGTTCTTC.

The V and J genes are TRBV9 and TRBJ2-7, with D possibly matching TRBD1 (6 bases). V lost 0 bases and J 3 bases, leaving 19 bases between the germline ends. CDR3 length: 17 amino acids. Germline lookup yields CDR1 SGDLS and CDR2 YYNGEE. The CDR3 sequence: CASSVGQGRGLLYEQYF. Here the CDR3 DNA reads TGTGCCAGCAGCGTAGGTCAGGGCAGGGGTCTTCTCTACGAGCAGTACTTC.

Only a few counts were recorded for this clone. The CDR3 DNA sequence: TGTGCCAGCAGCATCACGGGGGGCACTGAAGCTTTCTTT. Translating gives CASSITGGTEAFF. The rearrangement links TRBV7-9 to TRBJ1-1, with TRBD1 as a possible D gene (5 bases). Germline loops: CDR1 SEHNR, CDR2 FQNEAQ (reference sequence). Trimming removed 5 bases from V and 4 bases from J, with 11 bases in between. This CDR3 spans 13 amino acids.

The CDR3 spells CASSQAWTALENTGELFF. DNA of the CDR3: TGTGCCAGCAGCCAAGCATGGACAGCCCTGGAGAACACCGGGGAGCTGTTTTTT. The chain uses TRBV4-2 and TRBJ2-2, with a possible D match to TRBD1 (6 bases). CDR1 LGHNA and CDR2 YNFKEQ come from the germline V gene. The V gene lost 1 base and the J gene lost 1 base, with 16 bases spanning the gap. CDR3 length: 18 amino acids.

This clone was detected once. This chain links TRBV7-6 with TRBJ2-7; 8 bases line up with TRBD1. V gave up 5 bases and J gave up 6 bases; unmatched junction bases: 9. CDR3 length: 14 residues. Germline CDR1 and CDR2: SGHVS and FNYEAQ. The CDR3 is CASSLGQVKGEQYF. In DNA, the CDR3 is TGTGCCAGCAGCCTGGGACAGGTTAAGGGCGAGCAGTACTTC. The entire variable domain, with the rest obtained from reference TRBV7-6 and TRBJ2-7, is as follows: GAGVSQSPRYKVTKRGQDVALRCDPISGHVSLYWYRQALGQGPEFLTYFNYEAQQDKSGLPNDRFSAERPEGSISTLTIQRTEQRDSAMYRCASSLGQVKGEQYFGPGTRLTVT.